This T cell receptor (beta chain) is from a study of early T cells in non-severe SARS-CoV-2 infection. Looking at the study overall: Alpha and beta chains were unpaired, from unsorted whole-blood bulk RNA.

Individual cDNA molecules were tagged with unique molecular identifiers. TCRdb recomputed calls from the 5' RACE reads with MiXCR, one row per CDR3 protein. In the table there are approximately 64,000 distinct CDR3 sequences, around 4.7% of which are singletons. V shed 7 bases, J shed 0 bases, and the junction held 9 bases outside the gene matches. CDR3 size: 16 residues. This clonotype appeared many times. The receptor's source is an adult who was a healthcare worker with PCR-confirmed SARS-CoV-2 infection or an uninfected control (not recorded which). This sequence joins TRBV12-3 or TRBV12-4 and TRBJ2-3; 8 bases are shared with TRBD2. Sequenced input: whole blood. The CDR3 sequence is CASILTSAASTDTQYF. DNA for the CDR3: TGTGCCAGCATCCTGACTAGCGCCGCTAGCACAGATACGCAGTATTTT.